This T cell receptor (beta chain) originates from a study of early T cells in non-severe SARS-CoV-2 infection. Across the study: Unsorted whole-blood RNA was sequenced in bulk, leaving chains unpaired. Study observations and caveats: Private and CD4 specificities were missed by VDJdb matching, skewed to anti-spike CD8.

About this clonotype: Its antigen is not known.

Unique molecular identifier tags were affixed to discrete cDNA molecules. TCRdb passed the 5' RACE reads through MiXCR, listing each CDR3 protein once. The data contain more than 90,000 distinct CDR3 sequences, 11% of them singletons. The source is an adult who was a healthcare worker with PCR-confirmed SARS-CoV-2 infection or an uninfected control (not recorded which). The sequenced sample was whole blood.

The CDR3 sequence: CASSHTGRGGSYEQYF. CDR3 in DNA: TGTGCCAGCAGTCACACAGGACGGGGGGGCTCCTACGAGCAGTACTTC. This rearrangement joins TRBV28 to TRBJ2-7, with 8 positions matching TRBD2. Germline V CDR1 and CDR2: MDHEN, SYDVKM. This CDR3 region has 16 residues. V gave up 5 bases and J gave up 0 bases; unmatched junction bases: 9.